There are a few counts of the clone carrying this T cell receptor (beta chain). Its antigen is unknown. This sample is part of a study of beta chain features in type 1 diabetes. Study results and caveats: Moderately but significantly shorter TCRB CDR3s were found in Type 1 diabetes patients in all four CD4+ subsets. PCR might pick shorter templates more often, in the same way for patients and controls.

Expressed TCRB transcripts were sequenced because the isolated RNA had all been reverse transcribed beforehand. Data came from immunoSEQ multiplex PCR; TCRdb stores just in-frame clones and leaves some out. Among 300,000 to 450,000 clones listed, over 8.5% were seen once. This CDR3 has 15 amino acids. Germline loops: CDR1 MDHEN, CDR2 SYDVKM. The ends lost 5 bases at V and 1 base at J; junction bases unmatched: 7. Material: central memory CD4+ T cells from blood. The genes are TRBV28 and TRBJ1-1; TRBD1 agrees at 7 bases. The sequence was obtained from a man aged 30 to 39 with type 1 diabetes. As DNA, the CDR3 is TGTGCCAGCAGTCCGTTGACAGGGCGGAACACTGAAGCTTTCTTT. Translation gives CASSPLTGRNTEAFF. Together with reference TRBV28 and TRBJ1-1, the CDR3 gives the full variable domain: DVKVTQSSRYLVKRTGEKVFLECVQDMDHENMFWYRQDPGLGLRLIYFSYDVKMKEKGDIPEGYSVSREKKERFSLILESASTNQTSMYLCASSPLTGRNTEAFFGQGTRLTVV.